The sequence of this T cell receptor beta chain was determined in a study of neurological immune-mediated disorders (dated by TCRdb to 2018 to 2020). Regarding the study in general: Among the approximately 34 multiple sclerosis patients, approximately 31 had relapsing-remitting MS and 3 had secondary progressive MS. The roughly 110 TCR-beta libraries covered PBMC samples along with longitudinal samples, technical triplicates, and paired sorted CD4+ and CD8+ T-cell subsets. The study compared peripheral blood TCR-beta repertoires of HTLV-I-associated myelopathy (HAM/TSP) patients, multiple sclerosis patients and healthy controls using UMI-based sequencing. The cohort included about 70 subjects: about 15 with HAM/TSP, around 34 with multiple sclerosis, and roughly 20 healthy controls. Broad study findings and their caveats: Repertoires from 18 of 34 MS patients were grouped by phylogenetic analysis into a cluster of related CDR3 sequences, suggesting a possible repertoire-level signature. The MS cluster was not associated with any clinical or MRI features, and the authors stated that larger cohorts are needed. The highest TCR clonal expansion was observed in HAM/TSP patients, whereas the lowest was observed in MS patients, even when compared with healthy controls. Expanded clones from different subjects shared no identical CDR3 amino acid sequences, which suggests that TCR-beta repertoires were private in all groups.

Libraries from unsorted PBMCs were made from 2 million PBMCs kept in RNAlater at -80 degrees C until RNA extraction. The multiple sclerosis patients were enrolled in a US clinical protocol that evaluated disease progression with magnetic resonance imaging. Peripheral blood was subjected to Ficoll-Hypaque density gradient centrifugation to isolate PBMCs, which were then cryopreserved in liquid nitrogen. From cysteine to phenylalanine, the CDR3 is 13 amino acids long. Only the CDR3 part of the read is kept: 39 bases, read in frame from the first base. Compared with germline, V lacks 7 bases and J lacks 4 bases; bases without a gene match: 3. CDR1 is given as DFQATT and CDR2 as SNEGSKA, both from the germline V gene (reference sequence). To synthesize cDNA, template-switch 5'RACE was performed with a primer carrying a 10-nucleotide random unique molecular identifier so that each TCR transcript was tagged. Every sequencing run yielded over 200 million TCR-beta sequences covering 15-18 subjects. The RNeasy kit was used for extraction of total RNA. The KAPA Real-time Library Amplification kit was used to amplify TCR-beta VDJ regions with primers targeting the TCR constant region and the 5'RACE anchor. Sample indexes and Illumina adaptors were added in a first PCR, after which library yield was increased in a second PCR. After purification with Ampure beads, the TCR product of roughly 650 bp was size-selected on a 2% E-gel SizeSelection system. Before pooling, library quality was assessed on a Bioanalyzer, concentration was determined with Qubit, and library quantification was performed with the Kapa Library Quantification kit. Libraries were sequenced paired-end 2 x 150 bp on an Illumina HiSeq 2500. To increase sequence diversity, roughly 24-32% phiX was spiked into each library pool. In the authors' own workflow: The UMI-based MiGEC pipeline processed quality-filtered reads and removed over 80% of raw TCR sequences during error correction. VDJ genes were aligned to IMGT germline references, and each clonotype was defined by a unique CDR3 amino acid sequence together with V-J genes. Clonal expansion, Shannon diversity, and CDR3 relatedness (CalcPairwiseDistances, ClusterSamples) were evaluated with VDJtools, and phylogenetic trees were built with CLCbio workbench. Using coefficient-of-variation modelling across technical triplicates, the study counted a clone as expanded if it had at least 8 unique UMIs. Through fastp at Q25 and MiXCR, TCRdb rebuilt clones from the public reads, retaining in-frame beta chains. Under each unique CDR3 protein, matching rows form one entry showing the most common genes and DNA. TCRdb's processing, not the authors', yielded these V and J calls. Recorded for this sample are about 120,000 distinct CDR3 sequences; roughly 3.2% of them occurred a single time. The top ten hold 1% to 1.5% of the sample.

This clonotype was detected many times. The antigen it binds to is not known. No much larger clone exists at a distance of one base, and base qualities are not known. The sequencing input was PBMCs. The sequence came from a woman in her 30s with multiple sclerosis. In this chain, TRBV20-1 is recombined with TRBJ1-5; 11 bases in between match TRBD1. Here the CDR3 is given as CSGGQGANQPQHF. The DNA sequence reads TGCAGTGGCGGACAGGGGGCAAATCAGCCCCAGCATTTT.